This T cell receptor (beta chain) is from a study of blood T cell repertoires in COVID-19. Study-level background: Sites across the United States, Italy and Spain contributed samples from acute and convalescent COVID-19. T cells, B-cell-depleted T cells, or PBMCs supplied cDNA or gDNA.

Source study methods: Reference gene primers were amplified, and this amplification served to estimate nucleated cell counts. Clones were read by immunoSEQ multiplex PCR, and TCRdb kept only the in-frame ones, dropping some. The V and J calls and the clone size are those of that table, but D and trimming were determined from the DNA. The sample includes 180,000 or so clones, approximately 89% of them seen just once. Sequencing was done on a sample of peripheral blood. The sequence was collected from a man aged 65-85 years with acute or convalescent COVID-19.

The CDR3 loop reads CASSPSGNSYEQYF. In DNA, the CDR3 is TGTGCCAGCAGCCCCAGCGGGAACTCCTACGAGCAGTACTTC. The J gene is TRBJ2-7, the V gene TRBV11-3; 7 nucleotides match TRBD2. With V trimmed by 5 bases and J by 0 bases, 4 bases remained unmatched. This CDR3 region has 14 residues. Germline V gene data show CDR1 as SGHNT and CDR2 as YENEEA.